This T cell receptor beta chain was captured by sequencing in a study of T cells in Graves' hyperthyroidism and ophthalmopathy. Background on the study: Peripheral blood was acquired at first diagnosis, ahead of any therapy whatsoever.

RNA transcripts gave rise to amplified TCR beta CDR3 regions. During a first-round RT-PCR of the TCR CDR3, the HTBI primer set was used. MiXCR, applied by TCRdb to the multiplex PCR reads, yields one record per CDR3 protein. The sample lists around 420,000 distinct CDR3 sequences, less than 20% occurring once. This clonotype was observed a few times. The antigen is not known. Germline-derived CDR1 and CDR2 are SGDLS and YYNGEE. The V segment lost 0 bases and the J segment 8 bases; nucleotides outside the gene matches: 6. CDR3 length: 16 residues. Findings and caveats of the study: Ophthalmopathy could be told apart from stable hyperthyroidism with a 13 V-J model.

Material for sequencing was blood. V is TRBV9 and J is TRBJ2-1, with 12 nucleotides matching TRBD1. The TCR sequence derives from a young woman with Graves' hyperthyroidism. The CDR3 nucleotides read TGTGCCAGCAGCGTAGCAGGGACAGGGGGCCTGGATGAGCAGTTCTTC. Amino acid sequence: CASSVAGTGGLDEQFF. Complete variable domain (other parts from reference TRBV9 and TRBJ2-1): DSGVTQTPKHLITATGQRVTLRCSPRSGDLSVYWYQQSLDQGLQFLIQYYNGEERAKGNILERFSAQQFPDLHSELNLSSLELGDSALYFCASSVAGTGGLDEQFFGPGTRLTVL.